These 32 T cell receptor beta chains originate from one sample sequenced in a study of sequential checkpoint blockade in melanoma. Using immunoSEQ multiplex PCR, the repertoire was profiled, and TCRdb retains in-frame clones only, with some absent. The sample has around 41,000 clones, roughly 90% seen once; the top ten hold roughly an eighth. The treatment denotes: randomized to nivolumab then ipilimumab (arm A) or the reverse (arm B). The sequencing used CD8+ T cells sorted from blood (inferred from file names), collected from a patient given nivolumab and ipilimumab in sequence. All receptors derive from a human donor with melanoma.

V and J are TRBV9 and TRBJ2-1, with TRBD2 identical over 8 bases. CDR3 size: 18 residues. Germline trimming cut 3 bases from V and 1 base from J; bases unmatched to any gene: 12. The V gene's germline CDR1 is SGDLS and CDR2 YYNGEE. Written as DNA, the CDR3 is TGTGCCAGCAGCGATTATAGCGGGATCGAAGGATCCTACAATGAGCAGTTCTTC. It yields the protein CASSDYSGIEGSYNEQFF.

This clone has a handful of counts. The rearrangement joins TRBV6-1 to TRBJ2-7; 8 positions agree with TRBD2. Germline V gene data show CDR1 as MNHNS and CDR2 as SASEGT. V lost 2 bases, J lost 4 bases, and 7 bases stayed unmatched. The CDR3 loop spans 15 amino acids. The chain's CDR3 is CASSEILAGNYEQYV. In DNA, the CDR3 is TGTGCCAGCAGTGAAATCTTAGCGGGGAATTACGAGCAGTACGTC.

The V gene is TRBV29-1, the J gene TRBJ2-7; 10 bases agree with TRBD2. Losses at the gene ends were 0 bases for V and 2 bases for J; bases not matched to a gene: 7. CDR3 length: 16 amino acids. Germline V gene data show CDR1 as SQVTM and CDR2 as ANQGSEA. CDR3 coding DNA: TGCAGCGTTGAAGATAAAACTAGCGGGACCACCTACGAGCAGTACTTC. This encodes CSVEDKTSGTTYEQYF.

This chain connects TRBV7-3 to TRBJ2-2; 11 nucleotides agree with TRBD2. Germline CDR1 and CDR2: SGHTA and FQGTGA. V gave up 2 bases and J gave up 5 bases; unmatched junction bases: 10. The CDR3 sequence is 18 residues long. CDR3 bases: TGTGCCAGCAGCTTAGGGGCTAGCGGGAGGTCGATAACCGGGGAGCTGTTTTTT. Protein sequence: CASSLGASGRSITGELFF.

The V call is TRBV9, the J call TRBJ2-7; D may be TRBD2 (6 bases). The V end lost 3 bases, the J end lost 2 bases, and 9 bases lay between the germline ends. Germline assignment: CDR1 SGDLS and CDR2 YYNGEE. The CDR3 runs to 13 residues. CDR3: CASSGLDAYEQYF. The CDR3 coding sequence is TGTGCCAGCAGCGGACTAGACGCCTACGAGCAGTACTTC. The full variable domain, completed using reference TRBV9 and TRBJ2-7, is DSGVTQTPKHLITATGQRVTLRCSPRSGDLSVYWYQQSLDQGLQFLIQYYNGEERAKGNILERFSAQQFPDLHSELNLSSLELGDSALYFCASSGLDAYEQYFGPGTRLTVT.

V usage is TRBV7-9 and J usage is TRBJ2-2; D perhaps matches TRBD2 (5 bases). With 5 bases removed from V and 3 bases from J, the gap between germline ends came to 16 bases. CDR3 length: 16 residues. Germline-derived CDR1 and CDR2 are SEHNR and FQNEAQ (reference sequence). The CDR3 here is CASSPGRGAHTGELFF. In DNA, the CDR3 is TGTGCCAGCAGCCCTGGACGGGGAGCCCACACCGGGGAGCTGTTTTTT. The full variable domain, its missing parts supplied by reference TRBV7-9 and TRBJ2-2, is DTGVSQNPRHKITKRGQNVTFRCDPISEHNRLYWYRQTLGQGPEFLTYFQNEAQLEKSRLLSDRFSAERPKGSFSTLEIQRTEQGDSAMYLCASSPGRGAHTGELFFGEGSRLTVL.

This CDR3 reads CASSSGTANQPQHF. CDR3 nucleotide sequence: TGTGCCAGCAGTTCTGGGACAGCCAATCAGCCCCAGCATTTT. The chain carries TRBV28 and TRBJ1-5, with 7 bases identical to TRBD1. The CDR3 covers 14 residues. V shed 4 bases and J 3 bases; nucleotides not matched to a gene: 3. CDR1 and CDR2 (germline): MDHEN, SYDVKM.

This clone has only a few counts. The rearrangement joins TRBV6-4 to TRBJ1-5; tentatively, D is TRBD1 (5 bases). Trimming removed 5 bases at V and 0 bases at J, with 11 bases between. CDR1 is MRHNA, CDR2 SNTAGT, per germline. This CDR3 region has 15 residues. The CDR3 loop is CASSPGGDSNQPQHF. The CDR3, as DNA: TGTGCCAGCAGTCCGGGAGGGGATAGCAATCAGCCCCAGCATTTT.

In its sample, this clone was seen a few times. The chain links TRBV9 to TRBJ1-3; weak D call: TRBD1 (5 bases). Germline V gene lookup returns CDR1 SGDLS and CDR2 YYNGEE. V dropped 4 bases and J dropped 3 bases, with 17 bases sitting between them. The CDR3 consists of 16 residues. Written as DNA, the CDR3 is TGTGCCAGCAGCCCATCTCGCAGGGCCTTTGGAAACACCATATATTTT. Its translation is CASSPSRRAFGNTIYF.

The J gene is TRBJ1-1, the V gene TRBV27; the match to TRBD1 covers 9 bases. V lost 3 bases to trimming and J lost 4 bases; unmatched junction nucleotides: 3. Per the germline V gene, CDR1 is MNHEY and CDR2 is SMNVEV (reference sequence). CDR3 length: 14 residues. CDR3 bases: TGTGCCAGCAGTTTTGGGACAGGGCTCACTGAAGCTTTCTTT. This codes for CASSFGTGLTEAFF.

The chain employs TRBV2 and TRBJ1-5; 8 bases map to TRBD1. J lost 0 bases, V lost 4 bases, and 5 bases had no gene match. Per the germline V gene, CDR1 is SNHLY and CDR2 is FYNNEI. The CDR3 length is 16 residues. The CDR3 DNA sequence: TGTGCCAGCAGTGGGGGAACAGGGGGTAGCAATCAGCCCCAGCATTTT. The encoded protein is CASSGGTGGSNQPQHF.

This clone occurred a few times. V usage is TRBV12-5 and J usage is TRBJ2-1; TRBD1 matches 9 bases. CDR3 length: 13 residues. Germline assignment: CDR1 LGHNT and CDR2 FRNRAP. Germline trimming cut 5 bases from V and 5 bases from J; bases unmatched to any gene: 1. The CDR3 is CASGGQGNNEQFF. As DNA, the CDR3 is TGTGCTAGTGGTGGACAGGGGAACAATGAGCAGTTCTTC.

The CDR3 sequence is CASSVRGGLELNEQFF. The DNA for the CDR3 is TGTGCCAGCAGCGTAAGGGGGGGGCTAGAACTGAATGAGCAGTTCTTC. The chain carries TRBV9 and TRBJ2-1; D is possibly TRBD2 (7 bases). This CDR3 is 16 amino acids long. Germline V lookup: CDR1 SGDLS, CDR2 YYNGEE. The V end lost 1 base, the J end lost 7 bases, and 18 bases lay between the germline ends. Variable domain in full (rest from reference TRBV9 and TRBJ2-1): DSGVTQTPKHLITATGQRVTLRCSPRSGDLSVYWYQQSLDQGLQFLIQYYNGEERAKGNILERFSAQQFPDLHSELNLSSLELGDSALYFCASSVRGGLELNEQFFGPGTRLTVL.

V and J are TRBV9 and TRBJ1-2, with D maybe TRBD1 (5 bases). The V and J ends lost 4 bases and 3 bases respectively, with 16 bases between them. In germline, CDR1 is SGDLS, CDR2 YYNGEE. The CDR3 is 15 residues long. The CDR3 loop is CASSPGPTEHYGYTF. CDR3 nucleotides: TGTGCCAGCAGCCCAGGGCCGACAGAACACTATGGCTACACCTTC.

The rearrangement joins TRBV7-2 to TRBJ2-7, with a tentative D call TRBD1 (5 bases). Germline V lookup: CDR1 SGHTA, CDR2 FQGNSA. This CDR3 has 14 residues. V lost 1 base to trimming and J lost 1 base, with 8 bases between them. Here the CDR3 DNA reads TGTGCCAGCAGCTTAGACAGGTATTCCTACGAGCAGTACGTC. This gives the protein CASSLDRYSYEQYV.

The chain couples TRBV13 to TRBJ2-5; 7 bases agree with TRBD1. The last part of the DNA fits TRBJ2-7 better; the J call may be wrong. The CDR3 extends over 15 amino acids. Germline CDR1 and CDR2: PRHDT and FYEKMQ (reference sequence). The DNA for the CDR3 is TGTGCCAGCAGCTCAACCCGGGACAGTCACTACGAGCAGTACTTC. It codes for CASSSTRDSHYEQYF.

This sequence joins TRBV27 and TRBJ2-3; 10 positions agree with TRBD2. V lost 8 bases to trimming and J lost 3 bases; unmatched junction nucleotides: 2. Germline CDR1 MNHEY, CDR2 SMNVEV (reference sequence). CDR3 size: 13 residues. CDR3 in amino acids: CASQREGTDTQYF. CDR3 sequence (DNA): TGTGCCAGCCAGCGGGAGGGTACAGATACGCAGTATTTT.

The chain uses TRBV4-2 and TRBJ2-2, with TRBD2 matching 10 bases. CDR3 size: 16 residues. The germline gives CDR1 LGHNA, CDR2 YNFKEQ. Trimming cost V 2 bases and J 7 bases; bases outside gene matches: 7. The CDR3 region is CASSQMVAGGIGELFF. For the CDR3, the DNA is TGTGCCAGCAGCCAAATGGTAGCGGGAGGAATCGGGGAGCTGTTTTTT.

The chain combines TRBV6-4 with TRBJ2-1; TRBD2 agrees at 10 bases. Trimming at V came to 2 bases and at J to 2 bases, leaving 0 bases not matched to a gene. There are 15 residues in the CDR3. Germline V lookup: CDR1 MRHNA, CDR2 SNTAGT. The CDR3 DNA is TGTGCCAGCAGTGACCTAGCGGGAGCCTACAATGAGCAGTTCTTC. Translating it yields CASSDLAGAYNEQFF.

The chain has TRBV11-3 and TRBJ1-2, with 12 bases fitting TRBD1. The CDR3 is made up of 15 amino acids. The V gene end was trimmed by 5 bases and the J gene end by 6 bases; junction bases not matched to a gene: 7. Germline V gene data show CDR1 as SGHNT and CDR2 as YENEEA. The CDR3 loop reads CASSAPGQGAHGYTF. CDR3 nucleotide sequence: TGTGCCAGCAGCGCGCCGGGACAGGGGGCGCATGGCTACACCTTC.

In its sample, this clone was seen a few times. The chain joins TRBV27 to TRBJ2-5; D call uncertain. The DNA end is a closer match to TRBJ2-7, so the J assignment may be wrong. The CDR3 consists of 13 residues. Germline V gene lookup returns CDR1 MNHEY and CDR2 SMNVEV (reference sequence). CDR3 nucleotide sequence: TGTGCCAGCAGTTTAGGGCCCTCCTACGAGCAGTACTTC. This encodes CASSLGPSYEQYF.

This clone is a singleton in its sample. The rearrangement uses TRBV2 and TRBJ2-7, with D hard to call. The V and J ends lost 8 bases and 3 bases respectively, with 5 bases between them. CDR3 length equals 10 residues. Germline V CDR1 and CDR2: SNHLY, FYNNEI. This CDR3 is CASGNYEQYV. Here the CDR3 DNA reads TGTGCCAGCGGTAACTACGAGCAGTACGTC.

The genes are TRBV27 and TRBJ2-2; 7 bases are shared with TRBD2. CDR3 size: 16 residues. V was clipped by 5 bases and J by 2 bases; unmatched bases: 8. Germline CDR1 is MNHEY and CDR2 is SMNVEV (reference sequence). CDR3 amino acids: CASSRILADNTGELFF. DNA for the CDR3: TGTGCCAGCAGTCGGATTCTAGCGGACAACACCGGGGAGCTGTTTTTT.

The chain employs TRBV7-6 and TRBJ2-7; 11 bases are a match to TRBD2. CDR1 is SGHVS, CDR2 FNYEAQ, per germline. With 6 bases clipped from V and 4 bases from J, the junction kept 8 bases outside the gene matches. The CDR3 sequence is 15 residues long. The CDR3 spells CASRFDTSGSYEQYF. The CDR3 region has the DNA TGTGCCAGCAGGTTTGACACTAGCGGGAGTTACGAGCAGTACTTC.

The rearrangement joins TRBV4-1 to TRBJ2-1; 9 positions agree with TRBD2. The ends lost 0 bases at V and 2 bases at J; junction bases unmatched: 5. The germline CDR1 and CDR2 sequences are MGHRA and YSYEKL. This CDR3 region has 17 residues. The CDR3 region has the DNA TGCGCCAGCAGCCAAGAGGAGGGGACTAGCCCCTACAATGAGCAGTTCTTC. Translation: CASSQEEGTSPYNEQFF.

V and J are TRBV9 and TRBJ2-7, with 7 bases identical to TRBD2. From germline, CDR1 is SGDLS and CDR2 YYNGEE. CDR3 size: 15 residues. The V segment lost 0 bases and the J segment 0 bases; nucleotides outside the gene matches: 3. The CDR3 spells CASSVEGGRSYEQYF. CDR3 nucleotides: TGTGCCAGCAGCGTAGAGGGAGGGCGCTCCTACGAGCAGTACTTC.

This clone was counted only a few times. The chain employs TRBV4-3 and TRBJ2-3, with 13 bases matching TRBD2. The V gene's germline CDR1 is LGHNA and CDR2 YSLEER. Germline trimming cut 4 bases from V and 4 bases from J; bases unmatched to any gene: 11. The CDR3 extends over 18 amino acids. In nucleotides, the CDR3 is TGCGCCAGCAGCCGCGAAACCTTCGGACTAGCGGGAGCAGATACGCAGTATTTT. The encoded protein is CASSRETFGLAGADTQYF.

The chain is built from TRBV30 and TRBJ1-3, with D possibly matching TRBD1 (5 bases). Per the germline V gene, CDR1 is GTSNPN and CDR2 is SVGIG (reference sequence). V was shortened by 7 bases and J by 1 base, with 14 bases between the two germline ends. The CDR3 contains 14 residues. CDR3 nucleotide sequence: TGTGCCTCCGATAGGGGTAGTTCTGGAAACACCATATATTTT. This codes for CASDRGSSGNTIYF.

The CDR3 region is CASRPPTQGSYEQYF. The CDR3 DNA sequence: TGCGCCAGCCGGCCGCCCACGCAGGGGTCCTACGAGCAGTACTTC. The chain uses TRBV5-1 and TRBJ2-7; a weak D match, TRBD1 (6 bases). The V gene's germline CDR1 is SGHRS and CDR2 YFSETQ. Deletions cut 7 bases from V and 1 base from J, with 18 bases between. The CDR3 extends over 15 amino acids. Complete variable domain (other parts from reference TRBV5-1 and TRBJ2-7): KAGVTQTPRYLIKTRGQQVTLSCSPISGHRSVSWYQQTPGQGLQFLFEYFSETQRNKGNFPGRFSGRQFSNSRSEMNVSTLELGDSALYLCASRPPTQGSYEQYFGPGTRLTVT.

The chain has TRBV5-1 and TRBJ2-7; D is uncertain. CDR1 is SGHRS, CDR2 YFSETQ, per germline. The CDR3 extends over 13 amino acids. V lost 0 bases and J lost 3, with 7 bases in between. This chain's CDR3 is CASSLASFYEQYF. CDR3 DNA: TGCGCCAGCAGCTTGGCCTCGTTCTACGAGCAGTACTTC.

This clone was seen a few times. The V and J genes are TRBV10-2 and TRBJ2-3; 9 nucleotides match TRBD2. The CDR3 is made up of 15 amino acids. The germline V gene has CDR1 WSHSY and CDR2 SAAADI. Trimming at V came to 6 bases and at J to 5 bases, leaving 9 bases not matched to a gene. CDR3 nucleotide sequence: TGCGCCAGCAGCCCCGGGATAGCGGGAGTAGATACGCAGTATTTT. Protein product: CASSPGIAGVDTQYF.

V usage is TRBV27 and J usage is TRBJ2-7; maybe TRBD1 (6 bases). Germline CDR1 and CDR2: MNHEY and SMNVEV (reference sequence). This CDR3 is built from 14 residues. V was cut by 2 bases and J by 5 bases, with 13 bases left in between. CDR3 sequence: CASSLLEAGDEQYF. Here the CDR3 DNA reads TGTGCCAGCAGTTTACTCGAGGCAGGGGACGAGCAGTACTTC.